This passage covers 9 T cell receptor beta chains from one sample sequenced in a study of blood T cell repertoires in COVID-19. Clones were read by immunoSEQ multiplex PCR, and TCRdb kept only the in-frame ones, dropping some. In the table there are tens of thousands of clones, under 85% of which are singletons. The sequenced sample consisted of peripheral blood. The source is an elderly woman with active or convalescent COVID-19.

V gene TRBV30 combines with J gene TRBJ1-5; D possibly corresponds to TRBD1 (5 bases). The CDR3 sequence is 13 residues long. Trimming removed 4 bases at V and 7 bases at J, with 14 bases between. Germline V gives CDR1 GTSNPN, CDR2 SVGIG (reference sequence). The CDR3 nucleotides read TGTGCCTGGAACCAGCAGGGCCTGCAGCCCCAGCATTTT. Protein product: CAWNQQGLQPQHF.

In its sample, this clone was seen a few times. This rearrangement joins TRBV5-1 to TRBJ2-7; possibly TRBD2 for D (6 bases). The CDR3 runs to 15 residues. CDR1 is SGHRS, CDR2 YFSETQ, per germline. V was shortened by 0 bases and J by 4 bases, with 14 bases between the two germline ends. For the CDR3, the DNA is TGCGCCAGCAGCTTGGTAGTAGGGGAGGCTTACGAGCAGTACTTC. Its protein product is CASSLVVGEAYEQYF.

The rearrangement uses TRBV7-9 and TRBJ2-3; 8 bases match TRBD2. Per germline, CDR1 SEHNR and CDR2 FQNEAQ (reference sequence). With V trimmed by 5 bases and J by 3 bases, 7 bases remained unmatched. CDR3 length: 15 residues. The CDR3 DNA is TGTGCCAGCAGCAAACTAGCGGATCGAACAGATACGCAGTATTTT. Translating it yields CASSKLADRTDTQYF.

The V and J genes are TRBV19 and TRBJ1-1, with D hard to call. The CDR3 has 13 amino acids. CDR1 and CDR2 (germline): LNHDA, SQIVND (reference sequence). V was clipped by 5 bases and J by 6 bases, with 13 bases between them. CDR3 DNA sequence: TGTGCCAGTAGTCTCGGGTTAGGTGCTGAAGCTTTCTTT. It translates to CASSLGLGAEAFF.

The chain employs TRBV3-1 (or the pseudogene TRBV3-2) and TRBJ1-4, with D perhaps matching TRBD1 (6 bases). CDR1 and CDR2 from the germline V gene are LGHDT and YNNKEL (reference sequence). The ends were cut back, 4 bases at V and 2 bases at J, with 11 bases in the middle. The CDR3 totals 15 residues. The chain's CDR3 is CASSPRTGTNEKLFF. Written as DNA, the CDR3 is TGTGCCAGCAGCCCCCGAACAGGGACTAATGAAAAACTGTTTTTT.

V gene TRBV19 combines with J gene TRBJ1-5; possible D gene TRBD1, 6 bases. V dropped 10 bases and J dropped 6 bases, with 16 bases sitting between them. The germline gives CDR1 LNHDA, CDR2 SQIVND (reference sequence). CDR3 length: 13 amino acids. The CDR3 region has the DNA TGTGCCACTTCCCCCGCGGGGGCTCAGCCCCAGCATTTT. It yields the protein CATSPAGAQPQHF.

In its sample, this clone ranks as medium-sized (0.01 to 0.1%). Other DNA sequences of this sample code for an identical CDR3. The J gene is TRBJ2-3, the V gene TRBV5-1, with D hard to call. CDR1 is SGHRS and CDR2 is YFSETQ in the germline V gene. CDR3 length: 13 residues. V lost 4 bases and J lost 2, with 8 bases in between. CDR3 sequence reads: CASSPGYTDTQYF. The CDR3 bases are TGCGCCAGCAGCCCAGGATACACAGATACGCAGTATTTT.

This clone was counted only a few times. The rearrangement uses TRBV2 and TRBJ2-7; D ambiguous. The ends were cut back, 2 bases at V and 9 bases at J, with 11 bases in the middle. The CDR3 is 12 amino acids. CDR1 is SNHLY and CDR2 is FYNNEI in the germline V gene. The CDR3 here is CASSEYTSGQYF. The DNA for the CDR3 is TGTGCCAGCAGTGAATACACCTCGGGGCAGTACTTC.

The chain carries TRBV10-3 and TRBJ2-6; no reliable D call. The germline V gene has CDR1 ENHRY and CDR2 SYGVKD. The CDR3 contains 16 residues. Trimming removed 0 bases at V and 2 bases at J, with 8 bases between. This chain's CDR3 is CAISESGLTGANVLTF. CDR3 nucleotide sequence: TGTGCCATCAGTGAGTCTGGGCTTACTGGGGCCAACGTCCTGACTTTC.